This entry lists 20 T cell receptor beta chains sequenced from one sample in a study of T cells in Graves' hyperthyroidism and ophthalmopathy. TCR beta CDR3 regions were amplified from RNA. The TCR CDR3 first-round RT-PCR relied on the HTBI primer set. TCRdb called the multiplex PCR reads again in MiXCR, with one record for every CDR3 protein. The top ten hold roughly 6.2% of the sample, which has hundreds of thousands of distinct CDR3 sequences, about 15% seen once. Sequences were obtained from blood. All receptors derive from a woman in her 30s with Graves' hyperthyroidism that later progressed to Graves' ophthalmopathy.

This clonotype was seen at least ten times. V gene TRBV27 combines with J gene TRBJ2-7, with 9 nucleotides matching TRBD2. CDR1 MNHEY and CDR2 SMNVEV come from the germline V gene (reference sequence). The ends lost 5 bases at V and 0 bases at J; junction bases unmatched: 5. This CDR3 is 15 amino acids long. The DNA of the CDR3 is TGTGCCAGCAGTCTTAAGACTAGCGGCTCCTACGAGCAGTACTTC. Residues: CASSLKTSGSYEQYF.

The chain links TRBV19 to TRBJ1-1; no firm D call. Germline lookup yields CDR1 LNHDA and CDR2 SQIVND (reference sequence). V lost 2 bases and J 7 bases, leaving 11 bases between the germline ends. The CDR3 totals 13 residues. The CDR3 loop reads CASSIMGRDEAFF. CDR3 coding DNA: TGTGCCAGTAGTATAATGGGAAGAGATGAAGCTTTCTTT.

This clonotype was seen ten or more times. CDR3 amino acids: CASSQEGHRSTEAFF. The CDR3 DNA sequence: TGCGCCAGCAGCCAAGAAGGGCACAGAAGCACTGAAGCTTTCTTT. The chain carries TRBV4-1 and TRBJ1-1; D is unclear. The ends were cut back, 0 bases at V and 4 bases at J, with 12 bases in the middle. The CDR3 contains 15 residues. Germline CDR1 is MGHRA and CDR2 is YSYEKL.

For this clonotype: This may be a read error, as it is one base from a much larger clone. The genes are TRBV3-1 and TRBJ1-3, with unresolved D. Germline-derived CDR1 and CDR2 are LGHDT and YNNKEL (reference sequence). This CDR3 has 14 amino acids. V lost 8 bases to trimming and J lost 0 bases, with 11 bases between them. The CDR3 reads CASRPPDSGNTIYF. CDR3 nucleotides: TGTGCCAGCCGCCCCCCCGACTCTGGAAACACCATATATTTT.

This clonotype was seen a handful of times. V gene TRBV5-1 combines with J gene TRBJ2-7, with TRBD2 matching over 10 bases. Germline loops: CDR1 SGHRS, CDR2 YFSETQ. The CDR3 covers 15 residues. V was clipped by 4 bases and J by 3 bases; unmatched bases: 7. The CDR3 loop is CASSQSGLAVYEQYF. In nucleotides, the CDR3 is TGCGCCAGCAGCCAGTCTGGACTAGCGGTCTACGAGCAGTACTTC.

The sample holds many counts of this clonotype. CDR3 residues: CAWRTFGGTEAFF. The DNA for the CDR3 is TGTGCCTGGAGGACCTTTGGCGGCACTGAAGCTTTCTTT. The V call is TRBV30, the J call TRBJ1-1, with unresolved D. Trimming removed 3 bases at V and 4 bases at J, with 12 bases between. Germline-derived CDR1 and CDR2 are GTSNPN and SVGIG (reference sequence). The CDR3 runs 13 residues.

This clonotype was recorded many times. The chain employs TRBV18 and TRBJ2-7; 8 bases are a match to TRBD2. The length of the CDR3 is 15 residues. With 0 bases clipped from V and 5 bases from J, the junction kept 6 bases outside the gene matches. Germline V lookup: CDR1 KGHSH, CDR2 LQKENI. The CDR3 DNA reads TGTGCCAGCTCACCACCAAGCGGGAGTTCCCACGAGCAGTACTTC. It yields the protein CASSPPSGSSHEQYF.

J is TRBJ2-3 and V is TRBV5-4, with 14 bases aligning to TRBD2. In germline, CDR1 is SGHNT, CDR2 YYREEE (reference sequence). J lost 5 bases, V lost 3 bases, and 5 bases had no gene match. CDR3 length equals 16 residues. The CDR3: CASSSKTSGREDTQYF. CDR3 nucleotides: TGTGCCAGCAGCTCTAAGACTAGCGGGAGGGAAGATACGCAGTATTTT.

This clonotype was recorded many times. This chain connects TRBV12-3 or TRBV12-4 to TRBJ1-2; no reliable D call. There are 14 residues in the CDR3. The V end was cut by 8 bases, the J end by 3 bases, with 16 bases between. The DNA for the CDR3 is TGTGCCAGCGGTGGGGAGACATCCTACTATGGCTACACCTTC. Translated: CASGGETSYYGYTF.

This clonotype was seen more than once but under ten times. The CDR3 DNA reads as TGTGCCAGTAGCCAACAGGGGCCTGAGCAGTTCTTC. Translated: CASSQQGPEQFF. V usage is TRBV19 and J usage is TRBJ2-1; 7 nucleotides match TRBD1. J gave up 9 bases and V 6 bases, and 5 bases lay outside the gene matches. Germline V CDR1 and CDR2: LNHDA, SQIVND (reference sequence). This CDR3 is 12 amino acids long.

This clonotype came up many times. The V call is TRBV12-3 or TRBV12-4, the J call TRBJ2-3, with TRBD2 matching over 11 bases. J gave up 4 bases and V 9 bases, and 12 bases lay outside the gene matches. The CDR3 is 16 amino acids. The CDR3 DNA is TGTGCCAGTCGTGATAGACTAGCGGGGAGGGCAGATACGCAGTATTTT. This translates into CASRDRLAGRADTQYF.

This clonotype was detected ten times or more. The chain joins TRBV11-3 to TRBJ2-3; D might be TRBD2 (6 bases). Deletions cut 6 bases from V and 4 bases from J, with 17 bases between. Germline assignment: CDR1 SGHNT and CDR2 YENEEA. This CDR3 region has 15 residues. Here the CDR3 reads CASRTRDLESDTQYF. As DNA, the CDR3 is TGTGCCAGCAGAACGCGGGACTTGGAATCAGATACGCAGTATTTT.

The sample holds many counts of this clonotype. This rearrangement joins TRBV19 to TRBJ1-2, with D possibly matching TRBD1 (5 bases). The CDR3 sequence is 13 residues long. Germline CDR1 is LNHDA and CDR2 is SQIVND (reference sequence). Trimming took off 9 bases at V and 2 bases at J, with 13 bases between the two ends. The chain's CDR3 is CASRRVGNYGYTF. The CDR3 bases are TGTGCCAGCCGCAGGGTGGGCAACTATGGCTACACCTTC.

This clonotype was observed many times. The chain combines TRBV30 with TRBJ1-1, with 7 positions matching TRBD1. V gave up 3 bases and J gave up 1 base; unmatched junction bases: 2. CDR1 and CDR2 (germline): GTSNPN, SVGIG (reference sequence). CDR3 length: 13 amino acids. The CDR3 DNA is TGTGCCTGGAGAGGACAGGAGAACACTGAAGCTTTCTTT. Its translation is CAWRGQENTEAFF.

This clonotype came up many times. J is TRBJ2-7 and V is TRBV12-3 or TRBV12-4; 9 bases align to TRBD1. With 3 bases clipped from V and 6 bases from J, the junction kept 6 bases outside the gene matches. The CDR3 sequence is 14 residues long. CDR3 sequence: CASSLNRGRSEQYF. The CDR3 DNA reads TGTGCCAGCAGTTTGAACAGGGGGCGCTCCGAGCAGTACTTC.

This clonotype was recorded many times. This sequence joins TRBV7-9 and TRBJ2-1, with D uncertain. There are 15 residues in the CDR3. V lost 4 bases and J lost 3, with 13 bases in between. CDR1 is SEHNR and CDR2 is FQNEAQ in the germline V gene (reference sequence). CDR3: CASSSDRGNYNEQFF. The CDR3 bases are TGTGCCAGCAGCTCGGACCGAGGTAACTACAATGAGCAGTTCTTC.

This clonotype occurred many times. This CDR3 reads CASSPPSEKLFF. Written as DNA, the CDR3 is TGTGCCAGCAGCCCTCCAAGTGAAAAACTGTTTTTT. V gene TRBV7-8 combines with J gene TRBJ1-4, with D uncertain. The CDR3 runs to 12 residues. Germline V lookup: CDR1 SGHVS, CDR2 FQNEAQ. With 5 bases removed from V and 7 bases from J, the gap between germline ends came to 8 bases.

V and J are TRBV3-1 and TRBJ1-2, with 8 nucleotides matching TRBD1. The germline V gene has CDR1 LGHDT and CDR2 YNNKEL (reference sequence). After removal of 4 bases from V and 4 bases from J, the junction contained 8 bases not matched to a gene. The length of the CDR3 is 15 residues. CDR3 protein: CASSRPGQGGYGYTF. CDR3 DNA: TGTGCCAGCAGCCGGCCCGGACAGGGCGGCTATGGCTACACCTTC.

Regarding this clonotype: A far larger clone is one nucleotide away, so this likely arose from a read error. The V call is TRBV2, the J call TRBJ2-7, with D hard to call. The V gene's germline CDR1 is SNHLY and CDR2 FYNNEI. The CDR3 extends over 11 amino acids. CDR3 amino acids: CATSEDYEQYF. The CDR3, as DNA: TGTGCCACCAGTGAGGACTACGAGCAGTACTTC.

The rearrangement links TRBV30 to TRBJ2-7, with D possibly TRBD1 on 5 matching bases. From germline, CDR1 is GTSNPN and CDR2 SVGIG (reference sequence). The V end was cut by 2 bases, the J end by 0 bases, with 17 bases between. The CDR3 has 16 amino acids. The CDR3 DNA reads TGTGCCTGGAGTAACCCGACAGTATCCAGCTCCTACGAGCAGTACTTC. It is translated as CAWSNPTVSSSYEQYF.